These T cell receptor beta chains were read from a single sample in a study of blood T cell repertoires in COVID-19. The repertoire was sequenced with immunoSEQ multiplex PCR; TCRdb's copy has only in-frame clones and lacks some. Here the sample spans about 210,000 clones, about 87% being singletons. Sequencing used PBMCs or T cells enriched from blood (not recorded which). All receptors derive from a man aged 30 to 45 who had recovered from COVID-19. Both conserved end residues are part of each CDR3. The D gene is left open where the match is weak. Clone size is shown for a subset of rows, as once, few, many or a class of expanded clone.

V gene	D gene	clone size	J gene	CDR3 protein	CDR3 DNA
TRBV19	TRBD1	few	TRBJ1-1	CASRQGWQDTEAFF	TGTGCCAGTAGACAGGGGTGGCAGGACACTGAAGCTTTCTTT
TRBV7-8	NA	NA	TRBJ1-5	CASSLLTGWNQPQHF	TGTGCCAGCAGCTTATTAACAGGGTGGAATCAGCCCCAGCATTTT
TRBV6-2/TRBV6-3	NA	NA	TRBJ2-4	CASSYSKRETGSFIAKNIQYF	TGTGCCAGCAGTTACTCGAAAAGGGAGACAGGATCATTCATAGCCAAAAACATTCAGTACTTC
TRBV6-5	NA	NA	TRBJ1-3	CASSYSGTPGNTIYF	TGTGCCAGCAGTTACTCCGGGACACCCGGAAACACCATATATTTT
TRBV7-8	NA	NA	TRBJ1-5	CASSQSGWYSNQPQHF	TGTGCCAGCAGCCAATCCGGGTGGTATAGCAATCAGCCCCAGCATTTT
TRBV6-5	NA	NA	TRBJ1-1	CASSYSPVDSNTEAFF	TGTGCCAGCAGTTACAGCCCGGTCGACAGCAACACTGAAGCTTTCTTT
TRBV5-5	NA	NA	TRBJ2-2	CASSSKTDSNTGELFF	TGTGCCAGCAGTTCTAAGACAGACTCGAACACCGGGGAGCTGTTTTTT
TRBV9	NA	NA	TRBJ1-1	CASSVTENAEAFF	TGTGCCAGCAGCGTCACTGAGAATGCTGAAGCTTTCTTT
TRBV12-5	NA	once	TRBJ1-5	CASGQGNNQPQHF	TGTGCTAGTGGACAGGGAAATAATCAGCCCCAGCATTTT
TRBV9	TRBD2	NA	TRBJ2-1	CASSLRGLASYNEQFF	TGTGCCAGCAGCCTTAGGGGACTAGCGTCCTACAATGAGCAGTTCTTC
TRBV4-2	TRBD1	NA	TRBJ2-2	CASSQNLRGPHGELFF	TGTGCCAGCAGCCAGAACCTCAGGGGGCCCCACGGGGAGCTGTTTTTT
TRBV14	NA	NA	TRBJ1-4	CASSQLNNPWEKLFF	TGTGCCAGCAGCCAATTAAACAACCCTTGGGAAAAACTGTTTTTT
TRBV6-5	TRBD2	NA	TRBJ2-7	CASSLTSGSSYEQYF	TGTGCCAGCAGTTTGACTAGCGGGAGTTCCTACGAGCAGTACTTC
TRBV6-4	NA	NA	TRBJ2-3	CASSDPLLAASTDTQYF	TGTGCCAGCAGTGACCCCCTATTAGCGGCTAGCACAGATACGCAGTATTTT
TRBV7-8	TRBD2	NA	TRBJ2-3	CASSLDPSGGNTQYF	TGTGCCAGCAGCTTAGACCCTAGCGGTGGTAATACGCAGTATTTT
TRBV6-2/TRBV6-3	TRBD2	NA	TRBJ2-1	CASSQDAGLAHNEQFF	TGTGCCAGCAGTCAGGATGCGGGACTAGCGCACAATGAGCAGTTCTTC
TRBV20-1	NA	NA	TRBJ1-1	CSAVRTEAFF	TGCAGTGCTGTACGGACAGAGGCTTTCTTT
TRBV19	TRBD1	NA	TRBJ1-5	CASSSRWTGNIDQPQHF	TGTGCCAGTAGTTCTCGATGGACAGGGAACATAGATCAGCCCCAGCATTTT
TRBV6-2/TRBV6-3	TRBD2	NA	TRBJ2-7	CASSYRSSGRVPYEQYF	TGTGCCAGCAGTTACCGGAGTAGCGGGAGAGTACCCTACGAGCAGTACTTC
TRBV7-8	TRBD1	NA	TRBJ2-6	CASSLGRGRSGANVLTF	TGTGCCAGCAGCTTAGGCAGGGGGAGATCTGGGGCCAACGTCCTGACTTTC
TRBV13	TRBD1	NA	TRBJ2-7	CASSLDRGAYEQYF	TGTGCCAGCAGCTTAGACAGGGGTGCCTACGAGCAGTACTTC
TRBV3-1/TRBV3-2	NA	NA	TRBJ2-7	CASSQGGGRYEQYF	TGTGCCAGCAGCCAAGGGGGGGGCCGCTACGAGCAGTACTTC
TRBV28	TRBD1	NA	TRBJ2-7	CASSFRQGWYEQYF	TGTGCCAGCAGTTTCCGACAGGGCTGGTACGAGCAGTACTTC
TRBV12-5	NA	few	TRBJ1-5	CASGPGDSNQPQHF	TGTGCTAGTGGCCCAGGGGATAGCAATCAGCCCCAGCATTTT
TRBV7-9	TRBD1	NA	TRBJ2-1	CASSLYPGQHLNEQFF	TGTGCCAGCAGCTTATACCCGGGACAGCACCTCAATGAGCAGTTCTTC
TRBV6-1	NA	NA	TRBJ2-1	CASSEVVLRNEQFF	TGTGCCAGCAGTGAAGTGGTGCTGAGGAATGAGCAGTTCTTC
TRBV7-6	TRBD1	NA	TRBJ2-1	CASSYGTGGLYNEQFF	TGTGCCAGCAGCTACGGGACAGGGGGCTTATACAATGAGCAGTTCTTC
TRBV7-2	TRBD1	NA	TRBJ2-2	CASSLIGTGFTGELFF	TGTGCCAGCAGCCTGATCGGGACAGGGTTTACCGGGGAGCTGTTTTTT
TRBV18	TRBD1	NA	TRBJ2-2	CASSPVQGRTGELFF	TGTGCCAGCTCACCGGTACAGGGGAGAACCGGGGAGCTGTTTTTT
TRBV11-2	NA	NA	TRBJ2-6	CASSLAGFSGANVLTF	TGTGCCAGCAGCTTAGCAGGATTCTCTGGGGCCAACGTCCTGACTTTC
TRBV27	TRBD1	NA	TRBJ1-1	CASSLQGVGDTEAFF	TGTGCCAGCAGTTTGCAGGGGGTGGGTGACACTGAAGCTTTCTTT
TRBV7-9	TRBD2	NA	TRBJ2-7	CASSSPGLAGSEQYF	TGTGCCAGCAGCTCCCCGGGACTAGCGGGAAGCGAGCAGTACTTC
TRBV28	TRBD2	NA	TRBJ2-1	CASSRDLAGSSYNEQFF	TGTGCCAGCAGTCGTGATCTAGCGGGGAGCTCCTACAATGAGCAGTTCTTC
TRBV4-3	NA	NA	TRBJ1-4	CASSHTTSPNEKLFF	TGCGCCAGCAGCCATACAACGTCTCCTAATGAAAAACTGTTTTTT
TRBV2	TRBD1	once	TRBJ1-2	CASSNRGGGYTF	TGTGCCAGCAGTAACAGGGGGGGTGGCTACACCTTC
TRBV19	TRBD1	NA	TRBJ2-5	CANPSAGGLSGLGQETQYF	TGTGCCAATCCCTCGGCAGGGGGCCTGAGTGGATTGGGACAAGAGACCCAGTACTTC
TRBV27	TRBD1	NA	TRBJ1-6	CASRPRTGYNSPLHF	TGTGCCAGCAGACCCCGGACAGGTTATAATTCACCCCTCCACTTT
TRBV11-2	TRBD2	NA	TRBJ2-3	CASSLEGGTTDTQYF	TGTGCCAGCAGCTTAGAGGGGGGGACCACAGATACGCAGTATTTT
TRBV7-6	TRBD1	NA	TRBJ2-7	CASSTTPGGSSSYEQYF	TGTGCCAGCAGCACCACCCCAGGGGGCTCAAGCTCCTACGAGCAGTACTTC
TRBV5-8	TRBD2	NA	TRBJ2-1	CASSLGLADNEQFF	TGTGCCAGCAGCTTGGGGCTAGCGGACAATGAGCAGTTCTTC
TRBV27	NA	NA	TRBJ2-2	CASQPLRPRGSGELFF	TGTGCCAGCCAACCTCTACGTCCCCGCGGGTCCGGGGAGCTGTTTTTT
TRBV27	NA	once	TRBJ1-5	CASSLEFGGPQHF	TGTGCCAGCAGTTTAGAATTTGGTGGCCCCCAGCATTTT
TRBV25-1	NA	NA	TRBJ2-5	CASSEPEDHEETQYF	TGTGCCAGCAGTGAACCCGAGGATCACGAAGAGACCCAGTACTTC